The 24 T cell receptor beta chains below were found in one sample sequenced in a study of regulatory T cells in long-lasting Graves disease (dated by TCRdb to about 2021). Library construction relied on multiplex PCR. Sequencing took place on an Illumina HiSeq 4000. TCR beta libraries were built with iRepertoire HTBI primers and Arm-PCR amplification of CDR3 regions. Starting from the raw public reads, TCRdb applied fastp trimming at Q25, assembled clones with MiXCR and retained in-frame beta chains. Every entry covers one CDR3 protein and lists the most common genes and DNA from its rows. A total of 700,000 or so distinct CDR3 sequences appear in this sample, around 30% of them only once. Of the sample, about two fifths is held by the ten largest clones. Reading the label with the study, this specimen's time point is: persistent/refractory GD, antithyroid drugs over 5 years with positive TRAb. RNA was extracted from PBMCs in TRIzol for both TCR sequencing and RNA sequencing.

Sequencing used peripheral blood mononuclear cells (PBMCs), obtained when the disease was refractory, from a patient treated with antithyroid drugs. These receptors originate from a female donor with Graves disease.

The V and J genes are TRBV6-1 and TRBJ2-2; D is unresolved. CDR1 and CDR2 (germline): MNHNS, SASEGT. This CDR3 comprises 15 residues. The V end lost 4 bases, the J end lost 7 bases, and 16 bases lay between the germline ends. CDR3 residues: CASSVRTVGRGELFF. CDR3 DNA: TGTGCCAGCAGTGTTAGGACGGTGGGTCGCGGGGAGCTGTTTTTT.

To note about this clonotype: A much larger clone differs by one base, so this may be a read error. The chain recombines TRBV6-6 with TRBJ1-6; possibly TRBD1 for D (5 bases). CDR1 is MNHNY and CDR2 is SVGAGI in the germline V gene (reference sequence). The V and J ends lost 0 bases and 8 bases respectively, with 5 bases between them. This CDR3 contains 13 residues. The CDR3 sequence is CASSYSGDSPLHF. The DNA for the CDR3 is TGTGCCAGCAGTTACTCGGGGGATTCACCCCTCCACTTT.

The rearrangement joins TRBV27 to TRBJ2-7; 8 bases match TRBD1. Germline V CDR1 and CDR2: MNHEY, SMNVEV (reference sequence). V shed 6 bases, J shed 3 bases, and the junction held 13 bases outside the gene matches. The CDR3 is 16 amino acids. The chain's CDR3 is CASSQDVDRGNYEQYF. The CDR3 DNA sequence: TGTGCCAGCAGCCAAGACGTTGACAGGGGAAACTACGAGCAGTACTTC.

A remark on this clonotype: This may arise from a read error, as a much more abundant clone is one base away. The chain has TRBV6-5 and TRBJ1-1; D is unresolved. This CDR3 comprises 13 residues. Per the germline V gene, CDR1 is MNHEY and CDR2 is SVGAGI. Trimming shortened V by 2 bases and J by 0 bases, and 4 bases separated the two germline ends. The CDR3 spells CASSYDLNTEAFF. CDR3 DNA sequence: TGTGCCAGCAGTTACGACCTGAACACTGAAGCTTTCTTT.

About this clonotype itself: Just one base apart from a much larger clone, this may be a read error. This chain connects TRBV24-1 to TRBJ2-2; maybe TRBD1 (6 bases). This CDR3 region has 15 residues. The germline V gene has CDR1 KGHDR and CDR2 SFDVKD. V was shortened by 7 bases and J by 7 bases, with 18 bases between the two germline ends. The CDR3 here is CATSDTLGDIGELFF. The CDR3 DNA reads as TGTGCCACCAGCGACACCCTGGGGGACATCGGGGAGCTGTTTTTT.

The gene calls are TRBV25-1 and TRBJ2-6; no clear D. CDR1 and CDR2 (germline): MGHDK, SYGVNS. This CDR3 is 17 amino acids long. V lost 2 bases and J 0 bases, leaving 11 bases between the germline ends. Written as DNA, the CDR3 is TGTGCCAGCAGTGAACAGGATATTACCTCTGGGGCCAACGTCCTGACTTTC. Translation: CASSEQDITSGANVLTF.

This clonotype has just a few counts. V gene TRBV6-1 combines with J gene TRBJ1-1; TRBD1 matches 8 bases. J gave up 3 bases and V 6 bases, and 9 bases lay outside the gene matches. There are 15 residues in the CDR3. Germline-derived CDR1 and CDR2 are MNHNS and SASEGT. CDR3 sequence (DNA): TGTGCCAGCAGCGCTGACAGGGGAGATTACACTGAAGCTTTCTTT. Translation: CASSADRGDYTEAFF.

This chain joins TRBV12-3 or TRBV12-4 and TRBJ1-1; D not certain. The CDR3 is 15 amino acids. Trimming removed 2 bases from V and 1 base from J, with 11 bases in between. The CDR3, as DNA: TGTGCCAGCAGTTTAAGAACACCCGGGAACACTGAAGCTTTCTTT. It yields the protein CASSLRTPGNTEAFF.

This clonotype appeared a few times. This chain connects TRBV27 to TRBJ1-1, with 7 bases that match TRBD1. The CDR3 has 17 amino acids. The ends lost 5 bases at V and 7 bases at J; junction bases unmatched: 19. Germline V gene sequence: CDR1 MNHEY, CDR2 SMNVEV (reference sequence). The CDR3 coding sequence is TGTGCCAGCAGTCGAATTGGGACGGATAGGGGGCCCTATGAAGCTTTCTTT. It yields the protein CASSRIGTDRGPYEAFF.

The chain uses TRBV29-1 and TRBJ2-7; a weak D match, TRBD1 (5 bases). V lost 6 bases and J 0 bases, leaving 15 bases between the germline ends. CDR3 size: 14 residues. CDR1 and CDR2 (germline): SQVTM, ANQGSEA. CDR3 sequence reads: CSVAGRDGSYEQYF. As DNA, the CDR3 is TGCAGCGTGGCCGGCAGGGATGGCTCCTACGAGCAGTACTTC.

The J gene is TRBJ1-5, the V gene TRBV6-5; D not certain. Trimming removed 2 bases at V and 0 bases at J, with 8 bases between. The CDR3 has 15 amino acids. The germline gives CDR1 MNHEY, CDR2 SVGAGI. The chain's CDR3 is CASSYGFNSNQPQHF. The CDR3 DNA is TGTGCCAGCAGTTACGGGTTTAATAGCAATCAGCCCCAGCATTTT.

The chain couples TRBV7-9 to TRBJ2-7; the D gene is possibly TRBD2 (6 bases). CDR3 length: 16 amino acids. Trimming stripped 0 bases from V and 4 bases from J, with 16 bases between. CDR1 and CDR2 (germline): SEHNR, FQNEAQ (reference sequence). Here the CDR3 reads CASSLAGGLQGYEQYF. For the CDR3, the DNA is TGTGCCAGCAGCTTAGCGGGAGGATTACAAGGTTACGAGCAGTACTTC.

This chain links TRBV6-5 with TRBJ1-2; no reliable D call. Germline CDR1 reads MNHEY; CDR2 reads SVGAGI. This CDR3 has 11 residues. V was shortened by 4 bases and J by 11 bases, with 11 bases between the two germline ends. The chain's CDR3 is CASSSSLRYTF. As DNA, the CDR3 is TGTGCCAGCAGTTCCTCCTTGAGGTACACCTTC.

The chain couples TRBV5-1 to TRBJ2-2, with TRBD1 matching 12 bases. CDR1 and CDR2 from the germline V gene are SGHRS and YFSETQ. V gave up 3 bases and J gave up 5 bases; unmatched junction bases: 5. The CDR3 is 16 residues long. As DNA, the CDR3 is TGCGCCAGCAGCTCGGGACAGGGGGCGTCAACCGGGGAGCTGTTTTTT. Its translation is CASSSGQGASTGELFF.

The chain is built from TRBV5-4 and TRBJ2-1; no clear D gene. Between the trimmed V and J ends, which lost 4 bases and 4 bases, there was a span of 12 bases. The CDR3 has 14 amino acids. The germline V gene encodes CDR1 SGHNT and CDR2 YYREEE (reference sequence). CDR3 bases: TGTGCCAGCAGCAGTAGAGTAGGATACAATGAGCAGTTCTTC. Protein product: CASSSRVGYNEQFF.

The CDR3 is CASSQGTSGSLYEQYF. The CDR3 DNA reads as TGTGCCAGCAGCCAGGGGACTAGCGGGAGTCTTTACGAGCAGTACTTC. V is TRBV5-6 and J is TRBJ2-7; 14 bases agree with TRBD2. This CDR3 spans 16 amino acids. The ends lost 4 bases at V and 4 bases at J; junction bases unmatched: 7. The germline V gene encodes CDR1 SGHDT and CDR2 YYEEEE.

Many counts were recorded for this clonotype. This chain connects TRBV12-3 or TRBV12-4 to TRBJ2-7; 7 nucleotides align to TRBD2. The V segment lost 7 bases and the J segment 4 bases; nucleotides outside the gene matches: 16. The CDR3 is made up of 16 amino acids. The CDR3 loop is CASTLGGSPSGYEQYF. In nucleotides, the CDR3 is TGTGCCAGCACCTTGGGGGGGTCGCCGTCCGGGTACGAGCAGTACTTC.

J is TRBJ2-5 and V is TRBV20-1; a possible D gene is TRBD2 (5 bases). The length of the CDR3 is 15 residues. Trimming left V 5 bases short and J 5 bases short, with 21 bases between. The germline V gene encodes CDR1 DFQATT and CDR2 SNEGSKA (reference sequence). The CDR3 nucleotides are TGCAGTGCTCGCCAACCCCTAGGACCGGGGGAGACCCAGTACTTC. This codes for CSARQPLGPGETQYF.

The J gene is TRBJ1-1, the V gene TRBV30; D is undetermined. Trimming removed 1 base from V and 5 bases from J, with 11 bases in between. Looked up from germline, CDR1 is GTSNPN and CDR2 is SVGIG (reference sequence). This CDR3 contains 13 residues. CDR3 in DNA: TGTGCCTGGAGTGCTGGGAGGTTGACTGAAGCTTTCTTT. It specifies CAWSAGRLTEAFF.

This clonotype was seen at least ten times. The chain is built from TRBV28 and TRBJ1-2; D remains ambiguous. V was trimmed by 1 base and J by 4 bases, leaving 7 bases between them. This CDR3 comprises 13 residues. Germline V lookup: CDR1 MDHEN, CDR2 SYDVKM. CDR3 nucleotide sequence: TGTGCCAGCAGTTTATCTGACGGCTATGGCTACACCTTC. Translating gives CASSLSDGYGYTF.

V is TRBV6-1 and J is TRBJ1-1; D not resolved. V was shortened by 5 bases and J by 6 bases, with 13 bases between the two germline ends. Germline V gives CDR1 MNHNS, CDR2 SASEGT. The CDR3 extends over 13 amino acids. As DNA, the CDR3 is TGTGCCAGCAGTCCGCCGCGGGAAGCTGAAGCTTTCTTT. Protein product: CASSPPREAEAFF.

As regards this clonotype: At one end, the junction sequence differs from germline, possibly due to a read error. The chain combines TRBV5-5 with TRBJ2-5; D is ambiguous. The CDR3 is 14 amino acids. Germline CDR1 SGHKS, CDR2 YYEKEE (reference sequence). CDR3 coding DNA: TGTGCCAGCAGCTTGCGGTTGCACCAAGAGGCCCAGTACTTC. Encoded protein: CASSLRLHQEAQYF.

This rearrangement joins TRBV3-1 to TRBJ2-2, with 8 bases lining up with TRBD1. Germline CDR1 is LGHDT and CDR2 is YNNKEL (reference sequence). This CDR3 has 15 residues. Germline trimming cut 0 bases from V and 5 bases from J; bases unmatched to any gene: 2. The CDR3 is CASSQDTGGTGELFF. CDR3 bases: TGTGCCAGCAGCCAAGATACAGGGGGAACCGGGGAGCTGTTTTTT.

This chain uses TRBV7-2 with TRBJ2-3, with D possibly being TRBD2 (6 bases). Per the germline V gene, CDR1 is SGHTA and CDR2 is FQGNSA. Trimming left V 0 bases short and J 8 bases short, with 15 bases between. The CDR3 length is 15 residues. The CDR3 region is CASSLARRAPSTQYF. Here the CDR3 DNA reads TGTGCCAGCAGCTTAGCCCGGAGGGCCCCAAGTACGCAGTATTTT.